What follows describes a single T cell receptor beta chain. The entry originates in a study of blood T cell repertoires in COVID-19. V was cut by 5 bases and J by 2 bases, with 15 bases left in between. The length of the CDR3 is 15 residues. CDR1 and CDR2 from the germline V gene are LNHNV and YYDKDF (reference sequence). Profiled with immunoSEQ multiplex PCR; TCRdb holds only in-frame clones, not every one. The sample includes 150,000 or so clones, around 83% seen only once; the top ten take more than 8.5%. The receptor's source is a man in his fifties who had recovered from COVID-19. The chain is built from TRBV15 and TRBJ1-2; weak D call: TRBD1 (6 bases). The sequenced sample was PBMCs or T cells enriched from blood (not recorded which). The CDR3 DNA reads as TGTGCCACCAGCCAAGAATACAGGGAAAACTATGGCTACACCTTC. This sequence encodes CATSQEYRENYGYTF.